The next 5 T cell receptor beta chains were all read from a single sample in a study of T-cell reconstitution after alpha-beta-depleted transplantation in children. Unique molecular identifiers tagged the TCRbeta library. TCRdb re-called the PCR reads with MiXCR, one entry per CDR3 protein. Of 600,000 to 700,000 distinct CDR3 sequences in the sample, around 16% were seen once. The sample in question was PBMCs from the stem cell graft donor, obtained from the stem cell graft. These receptors all come from a human donor who donated a stem cell graft to a child with acute myeloid leukemia.

The chain has TRBV7-2 and TRBJ2-3, with TRBD2 as a possible D gene (7 bases). The V end lost 0 bases, the J end lost 2 bases, and 21 bases lay between the germline ends. This CDR3 is 19 amino acids long. CDR1 SGHTA and CDR2 FQGNSA come from the germline V gene. The CDR3 region is CASSLARRTLRGLTDTQYF. As DNA, the CDR3 is TGTGCCAGCAGCTTAGCGCGGCGGACGCTGCGGGGGCTCACAGATACGCAGTATTTT.

This chain joins TRBV27 and TRBJ1-2; 11 bases are a match to TRBD1. Germline trimming cut 8 bases from V and 6 bases from J; bases unmatched to any gene: 8. The CDR3 has 14 amino acids. CDR1 MNHEY and CDR2 SMNVEV come from the germline V gene (reference sequence). CDR3 in amino acids: CASCHGQGANGYTF. The CDR3 DNA reads TGTGCCAGCTGCCACGGACAGGGGGCCAATGGCTACACCTTC.

The genes are TRBV7-6 and TRBJ2-5; 8 nucleotides align to TRBD2. With 0 bases clipped from V and 4 bases from J, the junction kept 4 bases outside the gene matches. The V gene's germline CDR1 is SGHVS and CDR2 FNYEAQ. The length of the CDR3 is 15 residues. CDR3 protein: CASSLAGTRPETQYF. CDR3 nucleotides: TGTGCCAGCAGCTTAGCCGGGACTAGGCCAGAGACCCAGTACTTC.

Concerning this clonotype: A much larger clone lies a single base off, so this may be a read error. The rearrangement uses TRBV20-1 and TRBJ1-1; D gene unclear. The CDR3 spans 15 residues. V was shortened by 1 base and J by 1 base, with 13 bases between the two germline ends. Germline V gene lookup returns CDR1 DFQATT and CDR2 SNEGSKA (reference sequence). The CDR3 loop reads CSARVFRDGNTEAFF. The CDR3 DNA reads as TGCAGTGCTAGAGTGTTCCGGGATGGGAACACTGAAGCTTTCTTT.

This clonotype has a count of ten or more. This chain links TRBV4-3 with TRBJ2-6; D remains unclear. The CDR3 runs to 16 residues. Germline V gene lookup returns CDR1 LGHNA and CDR2 YSLEER. V was pared by 4 bases and J by 0 bases, with 10 bases between. The CDR3 is CASSREVTSGANVLTF. The CDR3, as DNA: TGCGCCAGCAGCCGAGAGGTCACCTCTGGGGCCAACGTCCTGACTTTC.